Listed below are T cell receptor beta chains from one sample, sequenced in a study of blood T cells in healthy people across ages. TCRdb fed the 5' RACE reads into MiXCR, producing one record per CDR3 protein. Among 650,000 to 1,000,000 distinct CDR3 sequences listed, roughly 40% were seen once. Sequenced: blood. Source of these receptors: a man between 18 and 29 years old in good health. CDR3s include the opening cysteine and the closing phenylalanine or tryptophan. Each record gives: CDR3 DNA, CDR3 protein, D gene, clone size, V gene, J gene. A D gene is named only where the DNA matches it firmly. Clone sizes are given selectively: once, few, many, or a class where the clone is expanded.

TGTGCCAGCAGCCTGTTCATGGGACAGGGAACAGATACGCAGTATTTT	CASSLFMGQGTDTQYF	TRBD1	-	TRBV3-1	TRBJ2-3
TGCAGTGCTAGACAGGCAGGCTACGAGCAGTACTTC	CSARQAGYEQYF	-	many	TRBV20-1	TRBJ2-7
TGCAGTGCTATAAAGGGGGATACGCAGTATTTT	CSAIKGDTQYF	-	many	TRBV20-1	TRBJ2-3
TGCAGTGCTAGACCCCGGTCCAAGCCTACAGCCTTGGTTTATGGCTACACCTTC	CSARPRSKPTALVYGYTF	-	few	TRBV20-1	TRBJ1-2
TGCGCCAGCAGCTTGGACGGACAGGGGGCTGCTAATGAAAAACTGTTTTTT	CASSLDGQGAANEKLFF	TRBD1	few	TRBV5-1	TRBJ1-4
TGTGCCAGCAGCTTATGGGGGCTGAGCACTGAAGCTTTCTTT	CASSLWGLSTEAFF	-	few	TRBV11-2	TRBJ1-1
TGTGCCTGCAGCCACGGAAACAGGGGGACAGCAGATACGCAGTATTTT	CACSHGNRGTADTQYF	TRBD1	few	TRBV4-2	TRBJ2-3
TGCGCCAGCAGCCCCGGACAGGGGCGATACACTGAAGCTTTCTTT	CASSPGQGRYTEAFF	TRBD1	-	TRBV4-1	TRBJ1-1
TGTGCCAGCAGCGTCCCCCAGGGGGCTCAGTACTTC	CASSVPQGAQYF	TRBD1	few	TRBV7-2	TRBJ2-5
TGTGCCAGCAGCTTATGGGGCACTAGCGGGGACAATGAGCAGTACTTC	CASSLWGTSGDNEQYF	TRBD2	-	TRBV7-2	TRBJ2-4
TGTGCCCTCCGAGGAGGTCAGGGGGCCAATGAGCAGTTCTTC	CALRGGQGANEQFF	TRBD1	many	TRBV2	TRBJ2-1
TGTGCCAGCAGAGATTGGACATTGGGAGGGTCACCCCCCCACTTT	CASRDWTLGGSPPHF	-	once	TRBV12-3/TRBV12-4	TRBJ1-6
TGCAGTGCCAAGGTCGGGAGTTTTATGAATGAGCAGTTCTTC	CSAKVGSFMNEQFF	-	-	TRBV20-1	TRBJ2-1
TGTGCCAGCAGTTTTGAACATAACTATGGCTACACCTTC	CASSFEHNYGYTF	-	-	TRBV28	TRBJ1-2
TGTGCCAGCAGTGAATTTCTCCAAGAGACCCAGTACTTC	CASSEFLQETQYF	-	few	TRBV6-1	TRBJ2-5
TGCGCCAGCAGCTTAGACCGGGACAGGGGTTCTGAAGCTTTCTTT	CASSLDRDRGSEAFF	TRBD1	-	TRBV5-1	TRBJ1-1
TGTGCCACCAGTGATGGGGCGGGCACAGATACGCAGTATTTT	CATSDGAGTDTQYF	-	once	TRBV24-1	TRBJ2-3
TGTGCCAGCAGCTTGAAGGGAGAACAGCAAGAGACCCAGTACTTC	CASSLKGEQQETQYF	-	many	TRBV5-5	TRBJ2-5